Presented here are 23 T cell receptor beta chains from one specimen sequenced in a study of OX40 agonist ivuxolimab in advanced cancers. The data were produced by immunoSEQ multiplex PCR, yet TCRdb's version contains in-frame clones alone and is incomplete. The repertoire holds 70,000 or so clones, with about 90% as singletons. This specimen was CD4+ or CD8+ T cells sorted from blood, taken in a trial of the OX40 agonist ivuxolimab. The receptors shown here come from an adult with an advanced solid tumor such as melanoma, head and neck, liver or kidney cancer.

This chain uses TRBV5-1 with TRBJ1-2; D gene uncertain. Germline V lookup: CDR1 SGHRS, CDR2 YFSETQ. There are 13 residues in the CDR3. V lost 4 bases, J lost 6 bases, and 13 bases lay in between. CDR3 in amino acids: CASSTGGSDGYTF. The CDR3 DNA follows: TGCGCCAGCAGCACGGGTGGCAGCGATGGCTACACCTTC.

The chain uses TRBV9 and TRBJ2-2, with TRBD1 as a possible D gene (6 bases). V lost 6 bases and J lost 3, with 18 bases in between. CDR3 length: 16 residues. Germline-derived CDR1 and CDR2 are SGDLS and YYNGEE. For the CDR3, the DNA is TGTGCCAGCATCAGATCGGACAGCTTATACACCGGGGAGCTGTTTTTT. Translating it yields CASIRSDSLYTGELFF.

The J gene is TRBJ1-4, the V gene TRBV2, with TRBD1 matching 8 bases. Trimming at V came to 4 bases and at J to 7 bases, leaving 5 bases not matched to a gene. CDR3 length equals 14 residues. Germline values: CDR1 SNHLY, CDR2 FYNNEI. The CDR3 nucleotides read TGTGCCAGCAGTGTTCTACAGGGGGTTGAAAAACTGTTTTTT. Translating gives CASSVLQGVEKLFF.

The chain recombines TRBV7-3 with TRBJ2-2, with D possibly TRBD1 on 5 matching bases. Trimming pared 5 bases from V and 4 bases from J, leaving 11 bases between. CDR3 length equals 14 residues. CDR1 SGHTA and CDR2 FQGTGA come from the germline V gene. The CDR3 DNA reads as TGTGCCAGCAGCCCAGGCAGGGTCACCGGGGAGCTGTTTTTT. This sequence encodes CASSPGRVTGELFF.

The chain has TRBV29-1 and TRBJ2-7; TRBD1 aligns across 7 bases. The germline gives CDR1 SQVTM, CDR2 ANQGSEA. The CDR3 sequence is 14 residues long. The V segment lost 8 bases and the J segment 2 bases; nucleotides outside the gene matches: 12. The CDR3 loop is CSIKPGQQPYEQYF. The CDR3 nucleotides are TGCAGCATAAAACCGGGACAGCAGCCCTACGAGCAGTACTTC.

The chain uses TRBV5-4 and TRBJ2-5; D tentatively fits TRBD1 or TRBD2 (5 bases each). Germline-derived CDR1 and CDR2 are SGHNT and YYREEE (reference sequence). V was cut by 5 bases and J by 1 base, with 9 bases left in between. The CDR3 has 13 amino acids. CDR3 sequence reads: CASRPGTQETQYF. CDR3 bases: TGTGCCAGCAGACCCGGGACCCAAGAGACCCAGTACTTC.

The CDR3 protein is CASSSPGGQGQGNTEAFF. The CDR3 DNA reads TGTGCCAGCAGTTCTCCCGGTGGGCAGGGCCAGGGGAACACTGAAGCTTTCTTT. The rearrangement uses TRBV28 and TRBJ1-1; D perhaps matches TRBD1 (5 bases). Between the trimmed V and J ends, which lost 4 bases and 1 base, there was a span of 22 bases. The V gene's germline CDR1 is MDHEN and CDR2 SYDVKM. The CDR3 has 18 amino acids.

The count of this clone is one. This chain joins TRBV15 and TRBJ2-1, with 7 bases fitting TRBD1. The CDR3 runs 13 residues. With 3 bases clipped from V and 7 bases from J, the junction kept 3 bases outside the gene matches. The germline V gene has CDR1 LNHNV and CDR2 YYDKDF (reference sequence). CDR3 amino acids: CATSRRQGNEQFF. DNA of the CDR3: TGTGCCACCAGCAGGAGACAGGGTAATGAGCAGTTCTTC.

This chain links TRBV9 with TRBJ2-3; the D gene could be TRBD1 or TRBD2 (5 bases each). CDR3 length: 16 amino acids. Trimming took off 0 bases at V and 0 bases at J, with 11 bases between the two ends. CDR1 SGDLS and CDR2 YYNGEE come from the germline V gene. The CDR3 loop reads CASSVAIRESTDTQYF. The CDR3 DNA reads TGTGCCAGCAGCGTAGCCATCAGGGAGAGCACAGATACGCAGTATTTT.

This clone has just one count. This chain joins TRBV6-5 and TRBJ1-5, with a possible D match to TRBD1 (6 bases). The CDR3 sequence is 13 residues long. V lost 6 bases, J lost 5 bases, and 11 bases lay in between. Germline CDR1 and CDR2: MNHEY and SVGAGI. CDR3 sequence: CASRNRVDQPQHF. CDR3 DNA: TGTGCCAGCAGAAACAGGGTTGATCAGCCCCAGCATTTT.

This rearrangement joins TRBV7-3 to TRBJ2-7; D perhaps matches TRBD2 (6 bases). CDR1 is SGHTA, CDR2 FQGTGA, per germline. The V and J ends lost 4 bases and 5 bases respectively, with 9 bases between them. The CDR3 contains 12 residues. The CDR3 is CASSSGGNEQYF. In DNA form, the CDR3 reads TGTGCCAGCAGCTCCGGCGGGAACGAGCAGTACTTC.

The rearrangement links TRBV6-1 to TRBJ2-7, with TRBD1 matching over 9 bases. The CDR3 covers 14 residues. Unmatched junction bases numbered 7, after V lost 4 bases and J lost 6 bases. CDR1 MNHNS and CDR2 SASEGT come from the germline V gene. CDR3 DNA: TGTGCCAGCAGTGGGTCCGGGACAGGGACCGAGCAGTACTTC. Protein sequence: CASSGSGTGTEQYF.

This clone has only one observation. V gene TRBV11-2 combines with J gene TRBJ1-2; unclear D gene. CDR1 is SGHAT, CDR2 FQNNGV, per germline. CDR3 size: 14 residues. The ends were cut back, 5 bases at V and 0 bases at J, with 10 bases in the middle. CDR3 region: CASSITDSNYGYTF. CDR3 nucleotide sequence: TGTGCCAGCAGCATAACAGATTCTAACTATGGCTACACCTTC.

The rearrangement joins TRBV5-4 to TRBJ2-5; TRBD2 agrees at 9 bases. Germline V gene lookup returns CDR1 SGHNT and CDR2 YYREEE (reference sequence). This CDR3 has 19 residues. With V trimmed by 0 bases and J by 2 bases, 14 bases remained unmatched. CDR3 in amino acids: CASSLDAGGPTTRQETQYF. The DNA for the CDR3 is TGTGCCAGCAGCTTGGACGCGGGGGGGCCCACTACGAGGCAAGAGACCCAGTACTTC.

V and J are TRBV6-1 and TRBJ2-5; unclear D gene. The length of the CDR3 is 13 residues. Germline V CDR1 and CDR2: MNHNS, SASEGT. V lost 5 bases, J lost 4 bases, and 11 bases lay in between. CDR3 sequence: CASSSGRLETQYF. The CDR3 region has the DNA TGTGCCAGCAGTTCCGGACGCTTAGAGACCCAGTACTTC.

Comment on this clone: This same CDR3 is encoded by further DNA sequences in the sample. The rearrangement joins TRBV6-5 to TRBJ1-1; TRBD1 is a possible D gene (5 bases). This CDR3 contains 15 residues. Germline V gene sequence: CDR1 MNHEY, CDR2 SVGAGI. Trimming took 6 bases from V and 1 from J, leaving 15 bases between them. The DNA for the CDR3 is TGTGCCAGCAGCCCCCAGGGAGCAGGGAACACTGAAGCTTTCTTT. Translated: CASSPQGAGNTEAFF.

The chain employs TRBV28 and TRBJ1-1, with 8 bases identical to TRBD1. Germline values: CDR1 MDHEN, CDR2 SYDVKM. The CDR3 is made up of 19 amino acids. V lost 1 base to trimming and J lost 3 bases; unmatched junction nucleotides: 16. CDR3 sequence: CASSLSLVDRGGFDTEAFF. In nucleotides, the CDR3 is TGTGCCAGCAGTTTATCTCTCGTCGACAGGGGTGGTTTCGACACTGAAGCTTTCTTT.

As to this clone: Its ends do not fully match the called genes, so a read error is possible. The chain recombines TRBV5-6 with TRBJ2-5; tentatively, D is TRBD1 (5 bases). This CDR3 spans 13 amino acids. From germline, CDR1 is SGHDT and CDR2 YYEEEE. The CDR3 reads CAGSLGRRETQYF. The CDR3 DNA follows: TGTGCCGGCAGCTTGGGGCGCCGGGAGACCCAGTACTTC.

CDR3 sequence reads: CASSPGGRSYEQYF. The CDR3 bases are TGTGCCAGCTCACCAGGAGGGAGGTCCTACGAGCAGTACTTC. This chain connects TRBV18 to TRBJ2-7, with D possibly being TRBD2 (6 bases). Trimming removed 2 bases at V and 1 base at J, with 9 bases between. The CDR3 is 14 amino acids. Germline CDR1 and CDR2: KGHSH and LQKENI.

The chain recombines TRBV9 with TRBJ2-3; 9 nucleotides match TRBD2. The CDR3 has 16 residues. Germline values: CDR1 SGDLS, CDR2 YYNGEE. Unmatched junction bases numbered 3, after V lost 0 bases and J lost 1 base. The CDR3 DNA reads TGTGCCAGCAGCGTAGAGGAGCGGGGGGGCACAGATACGCAGTATTTT. Its translation: CASSVEERGGTDTQYF.

This sequence joins TRBV25-1 and TRBJ2-3; D is undetermined. Trimming left V 4 bases short and J 4 bases short, with 12 bases between. CDR1 and CDR2 from the germline V gene are MGHDK and SYGVNS. The CDR3 has 14 residues. Written as DNA, the CDR3 is TGTGCCAGCAGTGCTACCATGCAGGCAGATACGCAGTATTTT. Its protein is CASSATMQADTQYF.

This clone was seen once. The chain links TRBV27 to TRBJ1-3; 7 bases map to TRBD1. Losses at the gene ends were 5 bases for V and 0 bases for J; bases not matched to a gene: 7. Germline lookup yields CDR1 MNHEY and CDR2 SMNVEV (reference sequence). CDR3 size: 16 residues. The CDR3 DNA reads as TGTGCCAGCAGTACGACAGGGACAGTCTCTGGAAACACCATATATTTT. Protein sequence: CASSTTGTVSGNTIYF.

The V call is TRBV30, the J call TRBJ2-1; no definite D call. Trimming took off 2 bases at V and 5 bases at J, with 4 bases between the two ends. CDR3 length: 11 amino acids. Looked up from germline, CDR1 is GTSNPN and CDR2 is SVGIG (reference sequence). CDR3 sequence reads: CAWSKNNEQFF. The CDR3, as DNA: TGTGCCTGGAGTAAAAACAATGAGCAGTTCTTC. The complete variable domain, with remaining parts taken from reference TRBV30 and TRBJ2-1, reads SQTIHQWPATLVQPVGSPLSLECTVEGTSNPNLYWYRQAAGRGLQLLFYSVGIGQISSEVPQNLSASRPQDRQFILSSKKLLLSDSGFYLCAWSKNNEQFFGPGTRLTVL.